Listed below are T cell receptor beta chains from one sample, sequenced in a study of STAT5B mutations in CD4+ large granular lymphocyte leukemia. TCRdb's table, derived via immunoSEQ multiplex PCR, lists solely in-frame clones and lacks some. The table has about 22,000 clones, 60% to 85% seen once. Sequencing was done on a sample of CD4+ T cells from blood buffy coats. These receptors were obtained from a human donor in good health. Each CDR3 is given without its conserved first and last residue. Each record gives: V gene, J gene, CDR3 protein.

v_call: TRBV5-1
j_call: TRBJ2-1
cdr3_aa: ASSLASQGAIYNEQF

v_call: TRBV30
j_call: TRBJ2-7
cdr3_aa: AWRAETYEQY

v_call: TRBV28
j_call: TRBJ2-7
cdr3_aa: ASSLVGQGYEQY

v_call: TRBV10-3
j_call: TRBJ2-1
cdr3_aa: AISMDTSSYNEQF

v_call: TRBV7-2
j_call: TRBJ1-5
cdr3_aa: ASSLEGTSNQPQH

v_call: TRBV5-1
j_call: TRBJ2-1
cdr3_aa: ASSSHYPLAESHNEQF

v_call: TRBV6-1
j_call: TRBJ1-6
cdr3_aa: ASSEYDSSYNSPLH

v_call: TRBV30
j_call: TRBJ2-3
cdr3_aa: AWSVVRGTSVFSTDTQY

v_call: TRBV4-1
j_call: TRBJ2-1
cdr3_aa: ASSQPVLAGGRYNEQF

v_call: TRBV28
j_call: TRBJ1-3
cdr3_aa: ASSFGTGVSSGNTIY

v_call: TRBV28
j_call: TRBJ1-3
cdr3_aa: ASSLLGVSGNTIY

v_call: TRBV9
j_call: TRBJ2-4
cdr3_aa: ASSVVDGAPH

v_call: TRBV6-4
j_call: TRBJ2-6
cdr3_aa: ASSDSGGANVLT

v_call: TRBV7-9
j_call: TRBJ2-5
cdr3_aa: ASSLSGRETQY

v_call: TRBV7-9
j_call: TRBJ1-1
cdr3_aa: ASSFTGLIEPF

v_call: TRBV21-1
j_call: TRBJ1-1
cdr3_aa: ARGGSTEAF

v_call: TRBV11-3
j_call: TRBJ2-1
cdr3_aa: ASSLGGDYNEQF

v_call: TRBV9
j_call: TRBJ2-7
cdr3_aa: ASSAWDNSYEQY

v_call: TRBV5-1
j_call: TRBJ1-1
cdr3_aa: ASSLEGADTEAF

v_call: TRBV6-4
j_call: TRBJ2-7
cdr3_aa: ASSAPQRESSYEQY

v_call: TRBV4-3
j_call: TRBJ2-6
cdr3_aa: ASSPVGAGANVLT

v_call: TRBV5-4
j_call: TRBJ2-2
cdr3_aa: ASSGRSATGELF

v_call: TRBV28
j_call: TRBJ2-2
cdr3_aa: ASRATSGGARGTGELF

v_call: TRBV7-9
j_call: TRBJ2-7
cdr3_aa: ASSTWGQTAYEQY

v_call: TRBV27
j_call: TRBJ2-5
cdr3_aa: ASSSQETQY

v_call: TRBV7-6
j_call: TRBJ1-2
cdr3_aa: ASSLGGQGANYGYT